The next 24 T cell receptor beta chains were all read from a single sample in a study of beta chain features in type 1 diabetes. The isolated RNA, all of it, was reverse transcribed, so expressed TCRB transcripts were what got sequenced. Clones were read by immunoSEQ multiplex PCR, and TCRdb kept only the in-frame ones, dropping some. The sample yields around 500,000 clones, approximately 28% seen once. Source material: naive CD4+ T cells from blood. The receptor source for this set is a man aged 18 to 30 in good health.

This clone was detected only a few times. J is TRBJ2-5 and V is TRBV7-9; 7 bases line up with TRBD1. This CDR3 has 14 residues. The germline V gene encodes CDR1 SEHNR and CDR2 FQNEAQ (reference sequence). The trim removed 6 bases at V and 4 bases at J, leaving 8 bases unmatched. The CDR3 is CASSPGQAGETQYF. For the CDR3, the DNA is TGTGCCAGCAGTCCTGGACAGGCGGGAGAGACCCAGTACTTC.

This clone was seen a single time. CDR3 DNA sequence: TGTGCCAGCAGCTTAGTGGGCCGGACAGGGGAGATAGGCATTCAGTACTTC. Translation: CASSLVGRTGEIGIQYF. The rearrangement uses TRBV7-8 and TRBJ2-4, with 9 bases identical to TRBD1. Germline V lookup: CDR1 SGHVS, CDR2 FQNEAQ. There are 17 residues in the CDR3. J gave up 9 bases and V 1 base, and 13 bases lay outside the gene matches.

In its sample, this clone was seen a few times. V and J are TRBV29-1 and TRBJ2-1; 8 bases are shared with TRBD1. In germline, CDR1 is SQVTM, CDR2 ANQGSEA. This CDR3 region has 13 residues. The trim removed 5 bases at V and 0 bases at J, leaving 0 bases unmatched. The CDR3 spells CSVTGGSYNEQFF. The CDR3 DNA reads TGCAGCGTTACAGGGGGCTCCTACAATGAGCAGTTCTTC.

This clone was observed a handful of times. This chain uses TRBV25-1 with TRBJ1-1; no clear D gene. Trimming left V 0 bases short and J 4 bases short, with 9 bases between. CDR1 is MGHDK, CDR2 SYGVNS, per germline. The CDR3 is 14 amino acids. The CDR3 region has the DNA TGTGCCAGCAGTGAATATAAGGGATCCACTGAAGCTTTCTTT. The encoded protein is CASSEYKGSTEAFF.

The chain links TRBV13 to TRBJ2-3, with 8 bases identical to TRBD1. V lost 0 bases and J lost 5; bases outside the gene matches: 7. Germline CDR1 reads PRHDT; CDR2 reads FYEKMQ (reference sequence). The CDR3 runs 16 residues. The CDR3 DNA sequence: TGTGCCAGCAGCTTAGGCCGGACAGGGTGGGAAGATACGCAGTATTTT. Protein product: CASSLGRTGWEDTQYF.

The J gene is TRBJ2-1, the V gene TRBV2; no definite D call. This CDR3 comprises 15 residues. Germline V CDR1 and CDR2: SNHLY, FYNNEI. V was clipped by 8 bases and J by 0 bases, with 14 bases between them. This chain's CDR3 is CASSQETTSYNEQFF. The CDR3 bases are TGTGCCAGCTCCCAGGAGACCACCTCCTACAATGAGCAGTTCTTC.

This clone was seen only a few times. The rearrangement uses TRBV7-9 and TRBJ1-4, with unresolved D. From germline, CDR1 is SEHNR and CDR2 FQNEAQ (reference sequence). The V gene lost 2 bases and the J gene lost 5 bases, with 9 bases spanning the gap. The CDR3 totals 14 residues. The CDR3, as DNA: TGTGCCAGCAGCTTACGGGCGTTAAATGAAAAACTGTTTTTT. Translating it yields CASSLRALNEKLFF.

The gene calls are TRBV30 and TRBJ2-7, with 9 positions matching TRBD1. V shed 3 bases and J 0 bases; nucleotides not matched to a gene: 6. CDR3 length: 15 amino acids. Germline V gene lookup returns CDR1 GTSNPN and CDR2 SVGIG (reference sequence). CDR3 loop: CAWSPDRGISYEQYF. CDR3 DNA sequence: TGTGCCTGGAGCCCCGACAGGGGGATCTCCTACGAGCAGTACTTC.

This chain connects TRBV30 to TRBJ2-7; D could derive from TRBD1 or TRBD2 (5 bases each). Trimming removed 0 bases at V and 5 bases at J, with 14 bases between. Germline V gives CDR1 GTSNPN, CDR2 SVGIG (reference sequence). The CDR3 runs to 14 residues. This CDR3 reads CAWSVGQGRDEQYF. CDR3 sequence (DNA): TGTGCCTGGAGTGTAGGACAAGGGCGGGACGAGCAGTACTTC.

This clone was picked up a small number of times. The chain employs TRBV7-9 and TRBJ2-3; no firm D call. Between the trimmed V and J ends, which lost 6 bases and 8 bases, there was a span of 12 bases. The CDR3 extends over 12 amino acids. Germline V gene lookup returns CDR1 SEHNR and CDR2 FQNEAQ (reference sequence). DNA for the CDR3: TGTGCCAGCAGTGCCCACCTGATTACGCAGTATTTT. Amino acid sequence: CASSAHLITQYF.

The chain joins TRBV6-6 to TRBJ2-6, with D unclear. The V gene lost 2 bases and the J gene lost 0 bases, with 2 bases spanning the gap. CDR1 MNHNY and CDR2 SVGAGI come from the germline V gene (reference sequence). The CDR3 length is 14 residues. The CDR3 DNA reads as TGTGCCAGCAGTTACAACTCTGGGGCCAACGTCCTGACTTTC. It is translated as CASSYNSGANVLTF.

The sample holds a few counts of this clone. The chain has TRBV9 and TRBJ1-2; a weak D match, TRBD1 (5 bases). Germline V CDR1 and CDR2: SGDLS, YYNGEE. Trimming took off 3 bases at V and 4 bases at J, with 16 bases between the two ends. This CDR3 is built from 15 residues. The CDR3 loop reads CASSGSPRDGYGYTF. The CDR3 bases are TGTGCCAGCAGCGGTTCCCCTAGGGACGGCTATGGCTACACCTTC.

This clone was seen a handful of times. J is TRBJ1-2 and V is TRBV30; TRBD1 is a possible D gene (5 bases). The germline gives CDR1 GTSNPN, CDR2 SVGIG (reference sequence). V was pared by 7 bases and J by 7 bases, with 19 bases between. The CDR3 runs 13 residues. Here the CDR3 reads CASLGEIQRGYTF. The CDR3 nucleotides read TGTGCCTCCCTAGGGGAGATTCAACGTGGCTACACCTTC.

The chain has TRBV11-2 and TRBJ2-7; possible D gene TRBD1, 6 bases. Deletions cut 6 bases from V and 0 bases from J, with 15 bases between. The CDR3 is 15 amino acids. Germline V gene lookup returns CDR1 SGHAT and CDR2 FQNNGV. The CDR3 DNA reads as TGTGCCAGCAGTGGGCTGGGGGCGAGCTCCTACGAGCAGTACTTC. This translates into CASSGLGASSYEQYF.

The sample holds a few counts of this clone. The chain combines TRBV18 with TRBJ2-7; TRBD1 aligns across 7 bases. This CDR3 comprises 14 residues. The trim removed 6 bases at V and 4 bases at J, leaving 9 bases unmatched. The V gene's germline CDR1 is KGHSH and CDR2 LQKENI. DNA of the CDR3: TGTGCCAGCTCCCGCGGACAGGAGGCATACGAGCAGTACTTC. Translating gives CASSRGQEAYEQYF.

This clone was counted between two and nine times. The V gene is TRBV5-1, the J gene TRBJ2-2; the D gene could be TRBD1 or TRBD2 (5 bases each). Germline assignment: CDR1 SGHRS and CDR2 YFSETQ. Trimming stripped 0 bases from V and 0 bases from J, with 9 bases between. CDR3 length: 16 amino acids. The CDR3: CASSLGDGANTGELFF. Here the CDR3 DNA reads TGCGCCAGCAGCTTGGGGGACGGTGCGAACACCGGGGAGCTGTTTTTT.

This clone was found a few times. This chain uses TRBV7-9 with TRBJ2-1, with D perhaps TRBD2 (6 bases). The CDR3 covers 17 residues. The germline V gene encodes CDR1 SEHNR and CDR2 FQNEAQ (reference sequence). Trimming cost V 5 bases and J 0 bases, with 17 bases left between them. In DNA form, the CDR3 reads TGTGCCAGCAGCCCGGGACTCTCCCCCAGCTCCTACAATGAGCAGTTCTTC. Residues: CASSPGLSPSSYNEQFF.

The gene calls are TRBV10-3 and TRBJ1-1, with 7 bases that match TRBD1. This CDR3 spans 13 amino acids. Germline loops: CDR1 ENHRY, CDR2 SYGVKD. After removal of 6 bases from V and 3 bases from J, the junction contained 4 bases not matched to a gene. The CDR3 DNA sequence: TGTGCCATCAGGGTAACAGGGGACACTGAAGCTTTCTTT. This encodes CAIRVTGDTEAFF.

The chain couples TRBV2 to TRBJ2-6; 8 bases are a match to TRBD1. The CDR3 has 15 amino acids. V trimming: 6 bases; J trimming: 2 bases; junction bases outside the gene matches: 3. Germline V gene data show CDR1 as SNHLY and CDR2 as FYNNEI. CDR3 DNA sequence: TGTGCCAGCAGGCCGACAGGGGCTGGGGCCAACGTCCTGACTTTC. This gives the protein CASRPTGAGANVLTF. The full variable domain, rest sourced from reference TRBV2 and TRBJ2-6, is EPEVTQTPSHQVTQMGQEVILRCVPISNHLYFYWYRQILGQKVEFLVSFYNNEISEKSEIFDDQFSVERPDGSNFTLKIRSTKLEDSAMYFCASRPTGAGANVLTFGAGSRLTVL.

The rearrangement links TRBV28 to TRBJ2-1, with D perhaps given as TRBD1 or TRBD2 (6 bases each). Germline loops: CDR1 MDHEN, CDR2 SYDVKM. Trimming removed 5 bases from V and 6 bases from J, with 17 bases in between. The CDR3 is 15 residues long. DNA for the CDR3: TGTGCCAGCAGTACCCCAGGGGACTTCATCAATGAGCAGTTCTTC. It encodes CASSTPGDFINEQFF.

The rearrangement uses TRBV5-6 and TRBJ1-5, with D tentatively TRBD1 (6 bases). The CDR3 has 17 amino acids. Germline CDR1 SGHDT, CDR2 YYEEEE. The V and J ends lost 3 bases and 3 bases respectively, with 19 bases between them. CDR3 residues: CASSSMGTFLINQPQHF. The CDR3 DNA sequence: TGTGCCAGCAGCTCAATGGGGACATTCCTGATCAATCAGCCCCAGCATTTT.

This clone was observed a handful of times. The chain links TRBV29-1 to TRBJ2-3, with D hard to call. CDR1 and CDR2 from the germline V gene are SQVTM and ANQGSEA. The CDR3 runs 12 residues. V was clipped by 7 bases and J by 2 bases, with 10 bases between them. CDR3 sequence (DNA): TGCAGCGCCGGTGTCGACACAGATACGCAGTATTTT. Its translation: CSAGVDTDTQYF.

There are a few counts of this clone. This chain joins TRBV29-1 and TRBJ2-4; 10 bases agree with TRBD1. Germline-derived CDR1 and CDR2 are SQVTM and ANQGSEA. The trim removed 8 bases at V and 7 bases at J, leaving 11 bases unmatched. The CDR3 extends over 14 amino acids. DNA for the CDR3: TGCAGCCACAAGACAGGGGGCGGTTCGAACATTCAGTACTTC. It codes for CSHKTGGGSNIQYF. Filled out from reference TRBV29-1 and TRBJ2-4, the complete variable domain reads SAVISQKPSRDICQRGTSLTIQCQVDSQVTMMFWYRQQPGQSLTLIATANQGSEATYESGFVIDKFPISRPNLTFSTLTVSNMSPEDSSIYLCSHKTGGGSNIQYFGAGTRLSVL.

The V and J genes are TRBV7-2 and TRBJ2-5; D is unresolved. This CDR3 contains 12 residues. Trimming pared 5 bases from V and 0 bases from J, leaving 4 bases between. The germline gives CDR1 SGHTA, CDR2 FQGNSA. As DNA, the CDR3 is TGTGCCAGCAGCCCGAACCAAGAGACCCAGTACTTC. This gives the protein CASSPNQETQYF.